Presented here are 25 T cell receptor beta chains from one specimen sequenced in a study of cytomegalovirus exposure and HLA in healthy donors. The PCR was carried out with 60 Vbeta primers and 13 Jbeta primers. The assay was immunoSEQ multiplex PCR, and TCRdb's table has in-frame clones only and misses some. This table holds about 67,000 clones, around 80% found once. The material sequenced was PBMCs. These receptors were taken from a woman aged 25 to 39 in good health and CMV-seronegative.

The V gene is TRBV30, the J gene TRBJ1-1; D is ambiguous. The V and J ends lost 0 bases and 6 bases respectively, with 8 bases between them. The CDR3 covers 12 residues. Germline values: CDR1 GTSNPN, CDR2 SVGIG (reference sequence). The CDR3 sequence: CAWSVNRAEAFF. The DNA for the CDR3 is TGTGCCTGGAGTGTAAACCGGGCTGAAGCTTTCTTT.

CDR3 protein: CAISESDRGSTDTQYF. CDR3 nucleotides: TGTGCCATCAGTGAGTCGGACAGGGGTAGCACAGATACGCAGTATTTT. This sequence joins TRBV10-3 and TRBJ2-3; TRBD1 matches 9 bases. CDR1 and CDR2 from the germline V gene are ENHRY and SYGVKD. The CDR3 has 16 residues. V shed 0 bases, J shed 0 bases, and the junction held 1 base outside the gene matches.

The CDR3 region is CASSLPGLAGSIRGGELFF. In DNA form, the CDR3 reads TGTGCCAGCAGCTTACCGGGACTAGCGGGATCGATTCGGGGCGGGGAGCTGTTTTTT. V and J are TRBV7-8 and TRBJ2-2; TRBD2 aligns across 13 bases. V lost 2 bases to trimming and J lost 7 bases; unmatched junction nucleotides: 13. The CDR3 spans 19 residues. The germline V gene has CDR1 SGHVS and CDR2 FQNEAQ.

Regarding this clone: Germline and junction disagree at one end, which may indicate a read error. The chain links TRBV7-7 to TRBJ2-2; 11 bases are shared with TRBD2. CDR3 length: 15 residues. Germline-derived CDR1 and CDR2 are SSHAT and FNYEAQ (reference sequence). The CDR3 bases are TGTGCTAGCAGTTTAGCGGGAGGGGCGTCCGGGGAGCTGTTTTTT. As protein: CASSLAGGASGELFF. The variable domain in full, completed from reference TRBV7-7 and TRBJ2-2, reads GAGVSQSPRYKVTKRGQDVTLRCDPISSHATLYWYQQALGQGPEFLTYFNYEAQPDKSGLPSDRFSAERPEGSISTLTIQRTEQRDSAMYRCASSLAGGASGELFFGEGSRLTVL.

J is TRBJ2-7 and V is TRBV4-1; 8 bases fit TRBD2. V shed 3 bases and J 2 bases; nucleotides not matched to a gene: 9. The CDR3 has 16 residues. Germline V gene lookup returns CDR1 MGHRA and CDR2 YSYEKL. CDR3 amino acids: CASSQVGLAKTYEQYF. The CDR3 DNA is TGCGCCAGCAGCCAGGTCGGACTAGCAAAGACCTACGAGCAGTACTTC.

The chain recombines TRBV6-6 with TRBJ2-7; 8 nucleotides align to TRBD2. The CDR3 length is 15 residues. The germline CDR1 and CDR2 sequences are MNHNY and SVGAGI (reference sequence). V gave up 5 bases and J gave up 0 bases; unmatched junction bases: 6. DNA of the CDR3: TGTGCCAGCAGTCCTCCCGGGGGGGCCTCCTACGAGCAGTACTTC. This encodes CASSPPGGASYEQYF.

The chain recombines TRBV4-1 with TRBJ2-7, with 7 nucleotides matching TRBD1. CDR1 and CDR2 (germline): MGHRA, YSYEKL. The trim removed 3 bases at V and 4 bases at J, leaving 9 bases unmatched. This CDR3 contains 15 residues. The CDR3 DNA reads TGCGCCAGCAGCCATGGACAGGCCCCCCGATACGAGCAGTACTTC. Residues: CASSHGQAPRYEQYF.

This chain links TRBV14 with TRBJ1-1; D unresolved. CDR1 SGHDN and CDR2 FVKESK come from the germline V gene. Trimming removed 2 bases at V and 5 bases at J, with 21 bases between. The CDR3 contains 17 residues. The CDR3 sequence is CASSQYGSWRETTEAFF. CDR3 bases: TGTGCCAGCAGCCAATACGGGAGCTGGAGGGAGACTACTGAAGCTTTCTTT.

This chain uses TRBV9 with TRBJ1-4; 11 nucleotides align to TRBD1. Germline CDR1 is SGDLS and CDR2 is YYNGEE. This CDR3 spans 15 amino acids. V gave up 4 bases and J gave up 12 bases; unmatched junction bases: 11. The CDR3 coding sequence is TGTGCCAGCAGCACCAGCGGGACAGGGGGGGCAGAACTGTTTTTT. This gives the protein CASSTSGTGGAELFF.

The rearrangement links TRBV15 to TRBJ2-7, with 9 bases lining up with TRBD1. The CDR3 runs to 15 residues. Germline CDR1 reads LNHNV; CDR2 reads YYDKDF (reference sequence). V was clipped by 6 bases and J by 2 bases; unmatched bases: 8. The chain's CDR3 is CATRDWGQGPYEQYF. Here the CDR3 DNA reads TGTGCCACCAGGGATTGGGGACAGGGACCCTACGAGCAGTACTTC.

This clone was observed a few times. The CDR3 here is CASCGQPAEKLFF. CDR3 bases: TGCGCCAGCTGTGGACAACCTGCTGAAAAACTGTTTTTT. The V gene is TRBV10-2, the J gene TRBJ1-4, with D possibly TRBD1 on 5 matching bases. Looked up from germline, CDR1 is WSHSY and CDR2 is SAAADI. Trimming shortened V by 8 bases and J by 7 bases, and 14 bases separated the two germline ends. CDR3 size: 13 residues.

The chain has TRBV27 and TRBJ1-4; 7 nucleotides agree with TRBD1. CDR3 size: 13 residues. The V gene end was trimmed by 6 bases and the J gene end by 9 bases; junction bases not matched to a gene: 7. Germline V CDR1 and CDR2: MNHEY, SMNVEV (reference sequence). CDR3 coding DNA: TGTGCCAGCAGCCAAGACAGGGTCCAAAAACTGTTTTTT. Its protein is CASSQDRVQKLFF.

This chain joins TRBV5-1 and TRBJ1-2, with a possible D match to TRBD1 (6 bases). The CDR3 sequence is 14 residues long. Trimming pared 5 bases from V and 8 bases from J, leaving 19 bases between. In germline, CDR1 is SGHRS, CDR2 YFSETQ. CDR3 DNA: TGCGCCAGCAGGGTGGGTTTTGGGGGCTACGGCTACACCTTC. Encoded protein: CASRVGFGGYGYTF. Full variable domain (rest looked up from reference TRBV5-1 and TRBJ1-2): KAGVTQTPRYLIKTRGQQVTLSCSPISGHRSVSWYQQTPGQGLQFLFEYFSETQRNKGNFPGRFSGRQFSNSRSEMNVSTLELGDSALYLCASRVGFGGYGYTFGSGTRLTVV.

The chain has TRBV5-4 and TRBJ2-2; D is undetermined. Trimming took off 9 bases at V and 0 bases at J, with 12 bases between the two ends. The germline V gene encodes CDR1 SGHNT and CDR2 YYREEE (reference sequence). The CDR3 contains 14 residues. Here the CDR3 reads CAIQPGANTGELFF. The CDR3 DNA is TGTGCCATCCAACCCGGTGCGAACACCGGGGAGCTGTTTTTT.

The chain joins TRBV29-1 to TRBJ1-2; D may be TRBD1 (5 bases). V shed 0 bases and J shed 8 bases, with 16 bases lying between them. The germline V gene has CDR1 SQVTM and CDR2 ANQGSEA. The CDR3 spans 14 residues. This CDR3 is CSVEDWDSKKGYTF. As DNA, the CDR3 is TGCAGCGTTGAAGACTGGGACTCAAAGAAGGGCTACACCTTC.

The genes are TRBV5-1 and TRBJ2-2; TRBD1 matches 11 bases. Losses at the gene ends were 3 bases for V and 1 base for J; bases not matched to a gene: 2. This CDR3 has 16 residues. Germline CDR1 reads SGHRS; CDR2 reads YFSETQ. This CDR3 is CASSWDRGRNTGELFF. The CDR3 DNA reads as TGCGCCAGCAGCTGGGACAGGGGGAGGAACACCGGGGAGCTGTTTTTT.

This chain joins TRBV6-5 and TRBJ2-3; TRBD2 aligns across 14 bases. CDR3 size: 15 residues. In germline, CDR1 is MNHEY, CDR2 SVGAGI. V shed 10 bases, J shed 4 bases, and the junction held 7 bases outside the gene matches. The chain's CDR3 is CATRLAGGPADTQYF. DNA of the CDR3: TGTGCCACCCGACTAGCGGGAGGGCCTGCAGATACGCAGTATTTT.

The chain combines TRBV4-1 with TRBJ1-1; 9 bases align to TRBD1. This CDR3 region has 14 residues. CDR1 is MGHRA and CDR2 is YSYEKL in the germline V gene. V lost 3 bases, J lost 7 bases, and 6 bases stayed unmatched. For the CDR3, the DNA is TGCGCCAGCAGCCATACAGGGGGCCCTAGTGAAGCTTTCTTT. Its protein is CASSHTGGPSEAFF.

Note on this clone: At one boundary the junction diverges from the germline segment, which might be a read error. This chain joins TRBV23-1 and TRBJ1-6; 11 bases are a match to TRBD1. TRBV23-1 is designated an ORF whose function remains uncertain. The CDR3 is made up of 13 amino acids. The CDR3 loop is CASIPRDRGLSCF. The CDR3 DNA sequence: TGCGCCAGCATCCCCCGGGACAGGGGGTTATCGTGCTTT.

The genes are TRBV6-1 and TRBJ1-2; weak D call: TRBD1 (6 bases). The V gene's germline CDR1 is MNHNS and CDR2 SASEGT. CDR3 length equals 13 residues. Between the trimmed V and J ends, which lost 1 base and 6 bases, there was a span of 9 bases. CDR3 in amino acids: CASSEGWTDGYTF. The CDR3 DNA reads as TGTGCCAGCAGTGAAGGTTGGACAGATGGCTACACCTTC.

This clone was counted a few times. This sequence joins TRBV11-2 and TRBJ2-2; TRBD1 aligns across 9 bases. The V gene's germline CDR1 is SGHAT and CDR2 FQNNGV. The length of the CDR3 is 17 residues. The V and J ends lost 1 base and 3 bases, in that order; junction bases with no gene match: 6. The CDR3 DNA follows: TGTGCCAGCAGCTTAGGGGACAGGGTAATGGACACCGGGGAGCTGTTTTTT. This gives the protein CASSLGDRVMDTGELFF.

The chain combines TRBV6-1 with TRBJ2-7; D is uncertain. This CDR3 comprises 14 residues. Trimming stripped 4 bases from V and 0 bases from J, with 10 bases between. CDR1 is MNHNS and CDR2 is SASEGT in the germline V gene. The CDR3 loop reads CASSAGRISYEQYF. The CDR3, as DNA: TGTGCCAGCAGTGCGGGTAGGATCTCCTACGAGCAGTACTTC.

The CDR3 sequence: CASSRGFSGNTIYF. CDR3 in DNA: TGCGCCAGCAGCCGGGGCTTCTCTGGAAACACCATATATTTT. The J gene is TRBJ1-3, the V gene TRBV4-1; D possibly corresponds to TRBD1 (5 bases). Germline V gives CDR1 MGHRA, CDR2 YSYEKL. This CDR3 comprises 14 residues. The V end was cut by 4 bases, the J end by 0 bases, with 7 bases between.

The V and J genes are TRBV10-2 and TRBJ1-5; 8 nucleotides match TRBD1. CDR1 is WSHSY, CDR2 SAAADI, per germline. This CDR3 is built from 14 residues. V lost 2 bases, J lost 5 bases, and 2 bases stayed unmatched. The CDR3 here is CASSETGGYQPQHF. The DNA for the CDR3 is TGCGCCAGCAGTGAGACAGGGGGTTATCAGCCCCAGCATTTT.

The rearrangement joins TRBV10-1 to TRBJ2-7, with D possibly TRBD1 on 5 matching bases. Germline assignment: CDR1 WNHNN and CDR2 SYGVQD (reference sequence). Between the trimmed V and J ends, which lost 2 bases and 5 bases, there was a span of 16 bases. The CDR3 has 15 amino acids. CDR3 nucleotide sequence: TGCGCCAGCAGTGAGACCTCCGACAGCCGAGACGAGCAGTACTTC. This translates into CASSETSDSRDEQYF.